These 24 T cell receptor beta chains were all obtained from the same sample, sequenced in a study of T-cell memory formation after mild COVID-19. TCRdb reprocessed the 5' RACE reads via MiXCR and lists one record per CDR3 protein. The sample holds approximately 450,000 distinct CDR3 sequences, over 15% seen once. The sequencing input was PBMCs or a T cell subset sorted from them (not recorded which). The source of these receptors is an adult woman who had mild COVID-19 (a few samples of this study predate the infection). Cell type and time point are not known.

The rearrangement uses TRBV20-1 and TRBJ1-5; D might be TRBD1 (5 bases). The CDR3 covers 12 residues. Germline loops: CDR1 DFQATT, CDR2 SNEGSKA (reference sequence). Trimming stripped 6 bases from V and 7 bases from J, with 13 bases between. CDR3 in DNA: TGCAGTGCGAGTACGGGGGACCAGCCCCAGCATTTT. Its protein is CSASTGDQPQHF.

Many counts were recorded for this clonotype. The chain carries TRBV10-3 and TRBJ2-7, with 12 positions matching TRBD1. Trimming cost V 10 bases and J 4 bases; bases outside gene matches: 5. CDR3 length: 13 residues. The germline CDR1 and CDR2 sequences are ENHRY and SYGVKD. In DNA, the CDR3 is TGTGCCACGGGGACAGGGGGCGAATACGAGCAGTACTTC. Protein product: CATGTGGEYEQYF.

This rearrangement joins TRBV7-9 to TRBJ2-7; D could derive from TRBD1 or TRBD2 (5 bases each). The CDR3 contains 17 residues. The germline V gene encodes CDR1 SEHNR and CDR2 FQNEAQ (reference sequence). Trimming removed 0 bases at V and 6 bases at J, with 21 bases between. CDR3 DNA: TGTGCCAGCAGCTTAGCGCTCCGGGACCGCGCCACTGGCGAGCAGTACTTC. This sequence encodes CASSLALRDRATGEQYF.

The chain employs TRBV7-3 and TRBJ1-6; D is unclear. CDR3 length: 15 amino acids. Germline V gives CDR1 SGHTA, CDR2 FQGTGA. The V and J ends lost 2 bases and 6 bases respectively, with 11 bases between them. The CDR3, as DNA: TGTGCCAGCAGCTTAGATGGCGGATTTAATTCACCCCTCCACTTT. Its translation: CASSLDGGFNSPLHF.

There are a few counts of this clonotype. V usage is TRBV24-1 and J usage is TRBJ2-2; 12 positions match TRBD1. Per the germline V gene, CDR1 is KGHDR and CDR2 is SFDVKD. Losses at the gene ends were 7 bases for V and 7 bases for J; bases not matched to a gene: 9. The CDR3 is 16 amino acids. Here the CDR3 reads CATREAGQGASGELFF. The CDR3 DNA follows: TGTGCCACCAGGGAAGCGGGACAGGGGGCGAGCGGGGAGCTGTTTTTT.

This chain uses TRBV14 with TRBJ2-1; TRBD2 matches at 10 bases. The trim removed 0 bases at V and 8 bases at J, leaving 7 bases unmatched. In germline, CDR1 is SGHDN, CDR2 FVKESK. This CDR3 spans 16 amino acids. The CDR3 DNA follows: TGTGCCAGCAGCCAAGATCCACTAGCGGGAAGCTATGAGCAGTTCTTC. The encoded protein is CASSQDPLAGSYEQFF.

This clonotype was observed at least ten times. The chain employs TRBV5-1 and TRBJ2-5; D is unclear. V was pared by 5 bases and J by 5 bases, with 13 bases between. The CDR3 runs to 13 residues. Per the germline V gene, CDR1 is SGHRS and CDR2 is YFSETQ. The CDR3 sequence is CASSLGGEETQYF. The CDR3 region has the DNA TGCGCCAGCAGTCTGGGCGGCGAGGAGACCCAGTACTTC.

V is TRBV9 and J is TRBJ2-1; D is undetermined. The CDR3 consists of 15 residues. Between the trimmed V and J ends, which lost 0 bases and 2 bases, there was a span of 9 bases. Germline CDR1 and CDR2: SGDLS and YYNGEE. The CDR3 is CASSVEGRPYNEQFF. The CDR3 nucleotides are TGTGCCAGCAGCGTAGAGGGTCGGCCCTACAATGAGCAGTTCTTC.

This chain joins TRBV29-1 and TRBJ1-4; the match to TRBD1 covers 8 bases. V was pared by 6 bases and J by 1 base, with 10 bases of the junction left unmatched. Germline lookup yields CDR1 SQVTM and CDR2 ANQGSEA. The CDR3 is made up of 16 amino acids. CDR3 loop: CSVADGRGLTNEKLFF. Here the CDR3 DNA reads TGCAGCGTCGCAGATGGCAGGGGGCTAACTAATGAAAAACTGTTTTTT.

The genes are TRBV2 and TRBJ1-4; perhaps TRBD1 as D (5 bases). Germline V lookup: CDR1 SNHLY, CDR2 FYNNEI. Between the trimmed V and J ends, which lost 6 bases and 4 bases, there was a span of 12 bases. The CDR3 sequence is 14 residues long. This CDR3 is CASRLTDLNEKLFF. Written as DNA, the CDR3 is TGTGCCAGCAGGTTGACAGACCTTAATGAAAAACTGTTTTTT.

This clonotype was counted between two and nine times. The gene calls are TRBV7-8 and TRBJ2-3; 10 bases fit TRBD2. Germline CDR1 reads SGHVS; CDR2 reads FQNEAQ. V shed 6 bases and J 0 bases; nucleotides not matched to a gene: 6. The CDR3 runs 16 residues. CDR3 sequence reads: CASRNKREGSTDTQYF. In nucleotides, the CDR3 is TGTGCCAGCAGAAATAAGCGGGAGGGGAGCACAGATACGCAGTATTTT.

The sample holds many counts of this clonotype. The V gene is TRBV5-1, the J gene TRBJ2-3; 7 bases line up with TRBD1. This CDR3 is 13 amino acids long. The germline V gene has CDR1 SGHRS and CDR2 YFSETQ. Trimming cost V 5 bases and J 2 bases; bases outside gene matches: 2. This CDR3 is CASSTGVTDTQYF. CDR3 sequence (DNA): TGCGCCAGCAGTACAGGGGTCACAGATACGCAGTATTTT.

The CDR3 loop reads CAIRYRNGGSHEQYF. CDR3 in DNA: TGTGCCATCAGGTACAGGAATGGAGGTTCGCACGAGCAGTACTTC. The chain links TRBV6-1 to TRBJ2-7; D tentatively fits TRBD1 or TRBD2 (5 bases each). Germline V CDR1 and CDR2: MNHNS, SASEGT. Trimming stripped 10 bases from V and 5 bases from J, with 24 bases between. This CDR3 contains 15 residues.

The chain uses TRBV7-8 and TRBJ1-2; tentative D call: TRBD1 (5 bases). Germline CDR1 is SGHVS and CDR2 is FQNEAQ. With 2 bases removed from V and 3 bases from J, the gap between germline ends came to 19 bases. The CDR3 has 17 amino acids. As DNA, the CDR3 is TGTGCCAGCAGCTTATATTGGGTAGGGGATCAGGACTATGGCTACACCTTC. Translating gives CASSLYWVGDQDYGYTF.

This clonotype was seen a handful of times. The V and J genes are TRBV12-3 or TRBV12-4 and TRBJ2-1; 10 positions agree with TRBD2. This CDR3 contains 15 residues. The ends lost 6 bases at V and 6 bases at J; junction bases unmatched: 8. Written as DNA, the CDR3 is TGTGCCAGCAGCCAGACCGGGACTAGCGCCAATGAGCAGTTCTTC. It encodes CASSQTGTSANEQFF.

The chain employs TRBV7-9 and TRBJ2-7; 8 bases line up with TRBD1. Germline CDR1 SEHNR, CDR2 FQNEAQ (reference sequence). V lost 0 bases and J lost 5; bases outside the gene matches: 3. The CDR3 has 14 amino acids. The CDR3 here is CASSLARGRDEQYF. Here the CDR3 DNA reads TGTGCCAGCAGCTTAGCCAGGGGGCGCGACGAGCAGTACTTC.

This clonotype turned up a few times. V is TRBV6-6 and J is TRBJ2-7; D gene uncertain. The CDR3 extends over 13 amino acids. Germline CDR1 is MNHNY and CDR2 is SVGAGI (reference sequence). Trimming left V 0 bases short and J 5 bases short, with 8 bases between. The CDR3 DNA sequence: TGTGCCAGCAGTTACTCGCTTAGGGACGAGCAGTACTTC. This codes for CASSYSLRDEQYF.

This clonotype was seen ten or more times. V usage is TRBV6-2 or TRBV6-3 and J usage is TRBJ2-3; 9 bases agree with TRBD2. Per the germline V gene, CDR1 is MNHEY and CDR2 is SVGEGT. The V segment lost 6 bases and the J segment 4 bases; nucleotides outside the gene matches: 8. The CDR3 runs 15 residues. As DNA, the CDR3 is TGTGCCAGCAGCCCCGGGACTAGCATCTCAGATACGCAGTATTTT. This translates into CASSPGTSISDTQYF.

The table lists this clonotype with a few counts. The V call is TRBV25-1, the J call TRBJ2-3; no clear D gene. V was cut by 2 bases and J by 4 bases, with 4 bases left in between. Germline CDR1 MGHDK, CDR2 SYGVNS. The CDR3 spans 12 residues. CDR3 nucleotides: TGTGCCAGCAGTGAAAACGCAGATACGCAGTATTTT. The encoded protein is CASSENADTQYF. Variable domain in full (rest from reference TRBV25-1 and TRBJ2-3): EADIYQTPRYLVIGTGKKITLECSQTMGHDKMYWYQQDPGMELHLIHYSYGVNSTEKGDLSSESTVSRIRTEHFPLTLESARPSHTSQYLCASSENADTQYFGPGTRLTVL.

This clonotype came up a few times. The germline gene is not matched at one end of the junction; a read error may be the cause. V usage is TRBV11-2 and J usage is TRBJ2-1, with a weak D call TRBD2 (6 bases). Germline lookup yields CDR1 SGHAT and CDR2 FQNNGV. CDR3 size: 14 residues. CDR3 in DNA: TGTGCCAGCAGCTCCGCGGCGTACGGCGGGAATACGCTCTTC. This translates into CASSSAAYGGNTLF.

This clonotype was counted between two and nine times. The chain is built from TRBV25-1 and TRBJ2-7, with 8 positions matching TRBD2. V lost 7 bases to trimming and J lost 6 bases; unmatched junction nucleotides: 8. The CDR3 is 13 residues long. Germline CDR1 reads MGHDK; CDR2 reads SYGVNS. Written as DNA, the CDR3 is TGTGCCAGCAAGGGCGGGAGGCTCGGCGAGCAGTACTTC. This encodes CASKGGRLGEQYF.

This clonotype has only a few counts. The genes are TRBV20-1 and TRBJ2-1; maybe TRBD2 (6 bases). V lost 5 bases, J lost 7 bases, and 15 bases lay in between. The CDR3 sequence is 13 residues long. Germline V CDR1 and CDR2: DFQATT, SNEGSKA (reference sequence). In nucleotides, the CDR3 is TGCAGTGCTCAAGCGGGTCCGGGGAATGAGCAGTTCTTC. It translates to CSAQAGPGNEQFF.

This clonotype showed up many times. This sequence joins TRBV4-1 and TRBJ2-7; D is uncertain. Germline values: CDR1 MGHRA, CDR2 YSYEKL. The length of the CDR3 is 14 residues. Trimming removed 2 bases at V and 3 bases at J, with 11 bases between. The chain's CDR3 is CASSQYLDGYEQYF. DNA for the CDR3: TGCGCCAGCAGCCAATACCTCGACGGCTACGAGCAGTACTTC.

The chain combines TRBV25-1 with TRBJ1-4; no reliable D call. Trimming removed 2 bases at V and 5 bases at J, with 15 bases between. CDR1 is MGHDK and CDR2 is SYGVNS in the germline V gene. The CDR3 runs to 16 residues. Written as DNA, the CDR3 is TGTGCCAGCAGTGAACGAGAAAGGGAGGGAAATGAAAAACTGTTTTTT. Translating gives CASSEREREGNEKLFF.